The 27 T cell receptor beta chains listed next were all sequenced from one sample in a study of blood T cell repertoires in COVID-19. This table comes from immunoSEQ multiplex PCR, and its TCRdb copy is limited to in-frame clones, with some not included. The repertoire holds tens of thousands of clones, with about 80% as singletons. Material for sequencing was peripheral blood. The receptors stem from a man aged 55 to 69 with acute or convalescent COVID-19.

The V call is TRBV27, the J call TRBJ1-4, with 8 bases matching TRBD1. This CDR3 is 15 amino acids long. Germline V gene lookup returns CDR1 MNHEY and CDR2 SMNVEV (reference sequence). Trimming cost V 5 bases and J 2 bases; bases outside gene matches: 4. The CDR3 DNA reads TGTGCCAGCAGTGCGAACAGGGGGACTAATGAAAAACTGTTTTTT. Amino acid sequence: CASSANRGTNEKLFF.

The chain carries TRBV7-2 and TRBJ1-6; D remains ambiguous. This CDR3 spans 15 amino acids. V was shortened by 5 bases and J by 11 bases, with 19 bases between the two germline ends. The V gene's germline CDR1 is SGHTA and CDR2 FQGNSA. CDR3 region: CASSPPAQPQAPLHF. The CDR3 nucleotides read TGTGCCAGCAGCCCCCCGGCACAGCCTCAAGCACCCCTCCACTTT.

This clone has just one count. The CDR3, as DNA: TGCGCCAGCAGCTTGGACAGGGGGCGGAACGAGCAGTACTTC. Translated, it gives CASSLDRGRNEQYF. This chain links TRBV5-1 with TRBJ2-7; 9 nucleotides match TRBD1. Germline assignment: CDR1 SGHRS and CDR2 YFSETQ. The CDR3 has 14 residues. V lost 0 bases to trimming and J lost 5 bases; unmatched junction nucleotides: 3.

The rearrangement joins TRBV6-5 to TRBJ1-2; D possibly corresponds to TRBD1 (6 bases). V was shortened by 8 bases and J by 6 bases, with 16 bases between the two germline ends. The CDR3 is 13 residues long. Germline values: CDR1 MNHEY, CDR2 SVGAGI. The CDR3 sequence is CASGNRAPNGYTF. In DNA, the CDR3 is TGTGCCAGCGGTAACAGGGCACCAAATGGCTACACCTTC.

CDR3 sequence reads: CASSLGRQSNTGELFF. CDR3 in DNA: TGCGCCAGCAGCTTGGGGCGACAGTCCAACACCGGGGAGCTGTTTTTT. The genes are TRBV5-1 and TRBJ2-2; TRBD1 is a possible D gene (5 bases). The CDR3 has 16 amino acids. Germline lookup yields CDR1 SGHRS and CDR2 YFSETQ. The V gene lost 0 bases and the J gene lost 2 bases, with 11 bases spanning the gap.

This clone was counted a single time. The V and J genes are TRBV2 and TRBJ2-5; no reliable D call. CDR3 length equals 12 residues. Deletions cut 7 bases from V and 3 bases from J, with 9 bases between. The germline gives CDR1 SNHLY, CDR2 FYNNEI. CDR3 in DNA: TGTGCCAGCAATCAGGAAGAAGAGACCCAGTACTTC. Translating it yields CASNQEEETQYF. Complete variable domain (other parts from reference TRBV2 and TRBJ2-5): EPEVTQTPSHQVTQMGQEVILRCVPISNHLYFYWYRQILGQKVEFLVSFYNNEISEKSEIFDDQFSVERPDGSNFTLKIRSTKLEDSAMYFCASNQEEETQYFGPGTRLLVL.

The rearrangement joins TRBV2 to TRBJ2-1; tentatively, D is TRBD1 (6 bases). Germline V gives CDR1 SNHLY, CDR2 FYNNEI. Trimming took off 4 bases at V and 12 bases at J, with 16 bases between the two ends. This CDR3 spans 13 amino acids. This CDR3 is CASSGGTGFGQFF. The CDR3, as DNA: TGTGCCAGCAGTGGGGGTACAGGGTTTGGGCAGTTCTTC.

The V gene is TRBV12-3 or TRBV12-4, the J gene TRBJ1-5; 9 nucleotides align to TRBD1. V lost 6 bases to trimming and J lost 7 bases; unmatched junction nucleotides: 4. The CDR3 consists of 13 residues. CDR3 nucleotides: TGTGCCAGCAGCCGGGGACAGGGACAGCCCCAGCATTTT. This translates into CASSRGQGQPQHF.

This clone was recorded once. The chain joins TRBV28 to TRBJ2-5, with D perhaps matching TRBD2 (5 bases). The germline V gene encodes CDR1 MDHEN and CDR2 SYDVKM. The V and J ends lost 2 bases and 4 bases respectively, with 14 bases between them. The CDR3 consists of 15 residues. The CDR3: CASSLAGGGGETQYF. The CDR3 coding sequence is TGTGCCAGCAGTTTAGCGGGTGGAGGTGGAGAGACCCAGTACTTC.

A word on this clone: The junction and the germline gene differ at one end; a read error may be behind it. Additional DNA sequences in this sample encode the identical CDR3. The CDR3 loop is CATGTSGRAAAGELFF. In nucleotides, the CDR3 is TGCGCCACGGGGACTAGCGGGAGGGCGGCGGCCGGGGAGCTGTTTTTT. The chain recombines TRBV24-1 with TRBJ2-2; TRBD2 aligns across 16 bases. The germline gives CDR1 KGHDR, CDR2 SFDVKD. The CDR3 loop spans 16 amino acids.

V and J are TRBV24-1 and TRBJ2-7; 9 nucleotides match TRBD1. V shed 3 bases and J 5 bases; nucleotides not matched to a gene: 7. The germline V gene has CDR1 KGHDR and CDR2 SFDVKD. The CDR3 consists of 15 residues. CDR3 nucleotides: TGTGCCACCAGTGATCCGGGACAGGGTCAAGACGAGCAGTACTTC. This gives the protein CATSDPGQGQDEQYF.

This clone was counted only a few times. The V call is TRBV12-3 or TRBV12-4, the J call TRBJ2-7, with D unresolved. The CDR3 contains 11 residues. The V end was cut by 2 bases, the J end by 3 bases, with 2 bases between. In DNA, the CDR3 is TGTGCCAGCAGTTTACACTACGAGCAGTACTTC. The encoded protein is CASSLHYEQYF.

This clone was detected a few times. The chain has TRBV7-9 and TRBJ2-2; 10 bases map to TRBD1. The germline CDR1 and CDR2 sequences are SEHNR and FQNEAQ (reference sequence). V shed 6 bases, J shed 6 bases, and the junction held 7 bases outside the gene matches. The CDR3 length is 15 residues. The CDR3 reads CASRGTGVFSGELFF. CDR3 sequence (DNA): TGTGCCAGCAGAGGGACAGGGGTGTTCTCCGGGGAGCTGTTTTTT.

The rearrangement links TRBV3-1 (or the pseudogene TRBV3-2) to TRBJ1-5; possibly TRBD1 for D (5 bases). Germline values: CDR1 LGHDT, CDR2 YNNKEL (reference sequence). This CDR3 is built from 15 residues. The V end was cut by 1 base, the J end by 3 bases, with 10 bases between. CDR3 nucleotides: TGTGCCAGCAGCCAAGGCGCAGGGTACAATCAGCCCCAGCATTTT. Translated, it gives CASSQGAGYNQPQHF.

This chain connects TRBV7-9 to TRBJ2-7, with 12 bases lining up with TRBD2. The germline V gene has CDR1 SEHNR and CDR2 FQNEAQ (reference sequence). The V gene end was trimmed by 7 bases and the J gene end by 4 bases; junction bases not matched to a gene: 17. The CDR3 loop spans 18 amino acids. The CDR3 sequence is CASTRTSGNEGEYYEQYF. In DNA, the CDR3 is TGTGCCAGCACGAGGACTAGCGGGAACGAAGGGGAGTATTACGAGCAGTACTTC.

The chain employs TRBV28 and TRBJ2-3, with 11 nucleotides matching TRBD2. The CDR3 runs to 14 residues. The J segment lost 4 bases and the V segment lost 11 bases, leaving 8 bases of the junction unmatched. Per the germline V gene, CDR1 is MDHEN and CDR2 is SYDVKM. The CDR3 nucleotides are TGTGCCGGAACTAGCGGGAGAAGTGCAGATACGCAGTATTTT. This translates into CAGTSGRSADTQYF.

The chain joins TRBV30 to TRBJ1-5; 7 positions match TRBD1. V gave up 3 bases and J gave up 7 bases; unmatched junction bases: 6. Per germline, CDR1 GTSNPN and CDR2 SVGIG (reference sequence). The CDR3 sequence is 13 residues long. The CDR3 DNA sequence: TGTGCCTGGAGCCTCGACAGGGTCCAGCCCCAGCATTTT. This codes for CAWSLDRVQPQHF.

This clone was counted once. V is TRBV23-1 and J is TRBJ1-4; D possibly corresponds to TRBD1 (5 bases). TRBV23-1 is annotated as an ORF whose role is uncertain. Trimming cost V 7 bases and J 1 base, with 10 bases left between them. This CDR3 contains 14 residues. In DNA, the CDR3 is TGCGCCAGCACCAGGAGGGGAACTAATGAAAAACTGTTTTTT. Residues: CASTRRGTNEKLFF.

V and J are TRBV25-1 and TRBJ1-5; D uncertain. V lost 5 bases to trimming and J lost 1 base, with 9 bases between them. The CDR3 consists of 14 residues. Germline assignment: CDR1 MGHDK and CDR2 SYGVNS. The CDR3 sequence: CASSSRWSNQPQHF. In nucleotides, the CDR3 is TGTGCCAGCAGTTCTAGGTGGAGCAATCAGCCCCAGCATTTT.

The chain employs TRBV10-3 and TRBJ2-7; maybe TRBD2 (5 bases). CDR3 length equals 13 residues. The V and J ends lost 0 bases and 5 bases respectively, with 8 bases between them. Germline V gene sequence: CDR1 ENHRY, CDR2 SYGVKD. CDR3 nucleotide sequence: TGTGCCATCAGTGAGTCGCTCGGGAACGAGCAGTACTTC. Amino acid sequence: CAISESLGNEQYF.

This clone was seen a single time. The chain is built from TRBV3-1 (or the pseudogene TRBV3-2) and TRBJ1-1; tentative D call: TRBD1 (5 bases). Germline V CDR1 and CDR2: LGHDT, YNNKEL (reference sequence). The CDR3 contains 14 residues. Trimming cost V 5 bases and J 6 bases, with 16 bases left between them. The CDR3 DNA follows: TGTGCCAGCAGCTTTGGGGCGGCTGGCGCTGAAGCTTTCTTT. It encodes CASSFGAAGAEAFF.

The CDR3 protein is CASSHQSRGLGTEAFF. CDR3 in DNA: TGTGCCAGCAGCCACCAGAGTAGGGGGCTGGGCACTGAAGCTTTCTTT. The chain carries TRBV16 and TRBJ1-1, with 7 positions matching TRBD1. Per the germline V gene, CDR1 is KGHSY and CDR2 is FQNENV. This CDR3 has 16 amino acids. Unmatched junction bases numbered 11, after V lost 3 bases and J lost 4 bases.

This sequence joins TRBV15 and TRBJ1-2; TRBD1 matches 9 bases. V trimming: 0 bases; J trimming: 0 bases; junction bases outside the gene matches: 8. The CDR3 spans 18 residues. Germline-derived CDR1 and CDR2 are LNHNV and YYDKDF (reference sequence). CDR3 in DNA: TGTGCCACCAGCAGAGATCCGGGACAGGGACATACTAACTATGGCTACACCTTC. Encoded protein: CATSRDPGQGHTNYGYTF.

The genes are TRBV19 and TRBJ1-5; D possibly corresponds to TRBD1 (6 bases). V was cut by 3 bases and J by 0 bases, with 18 bases left in between. Germline-derived CDR1 and CDR2 are LNHDA and SQIVND (reference sequence). This CDR3 comprises 18 residues. CDR3 DNA sequence: TGTGCCAGTAGTATTCAGGGCAGGGGCGCCATTAGCAATCAGCCCCAGCATTTT. The encoded protein is CASSIQGRGAISNQPQHF.

The J gene is TRBJ1-1, the V gene TRBV7-3; 10 bases agree with TRBD1. V lost 5 bases, J lost 11 bases, and 8 bases stayed unmatched. Germline V gene sequence: CDR1 SGHTA, CDR2 FQGTGA. The CDR3 is made up of 13 amino acids. The CDR3 DNA is TGTGCCAGCAGCCCAGACAGGGGGCTGAAGGCTTTCTTT. This translates into CASSPDRGLKAFF.

This chain uses TRBV18 with TRBJ2-1, with 8 bases matching TRBD2. The CDR3 totals 16 residues. Germline V gene lookup returns CDR1 KGHSH and CDR2 LQKENI. V gave up 5 bases and J gave up 7 bases; unmatched junction bases: 13. CDR3 bases: TGTGCCAGCTCATCTCCCAACGGGAGGGCCCAGAATGAGCAGTTCTTC. The encoded protein is CASSSPNGRAQNEQFF.

The CDR3 loop is CASTPPRGEKLFF. The CDR3 nucleotides are TGTGCCAGCACCCCACCCAGGGGTGAAAAACTGTTTTTT. The chain links TRBV21-1 to TRBJ1-4; TRBD1, as called in the table, went unchecked against the DNA. TRBV21-1 counts as a pseudogene. This CDR3 comprises 13 residues.